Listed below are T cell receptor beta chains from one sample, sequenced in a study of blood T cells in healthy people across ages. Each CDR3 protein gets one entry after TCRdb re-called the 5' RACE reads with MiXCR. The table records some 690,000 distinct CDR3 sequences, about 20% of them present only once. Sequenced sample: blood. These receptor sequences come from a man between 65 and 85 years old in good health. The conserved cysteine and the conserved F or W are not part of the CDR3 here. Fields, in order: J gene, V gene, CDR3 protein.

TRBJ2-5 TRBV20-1 SGADQETQY
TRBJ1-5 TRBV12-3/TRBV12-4 ASSTGHKTQGSQH
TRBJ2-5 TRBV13 ASSSGDKIQETQY
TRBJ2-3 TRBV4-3 ASSQASGSYTQY
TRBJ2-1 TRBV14 ASSRPSGTRINEQF
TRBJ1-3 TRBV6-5 ASSYGGQSTGNTIY
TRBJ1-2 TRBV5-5 AIGQGPDANYGYT
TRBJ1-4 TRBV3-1 ASSLARGGLF
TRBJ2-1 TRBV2 ASSEVHRTGVRYNEQF
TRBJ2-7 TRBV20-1 SASKGPQPYYEQY
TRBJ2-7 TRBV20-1 SATSLGGVYEQY
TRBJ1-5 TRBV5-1 ASSHGDQGFHQPQH
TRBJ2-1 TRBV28 ASSLALGPQGEQF
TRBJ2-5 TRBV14 ASSQGLGTQY
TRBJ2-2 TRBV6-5 ASSYSPSTQLSTGELF
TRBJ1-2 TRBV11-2 ASSFSRDLNYGYT
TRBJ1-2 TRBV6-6 ASSGNRDGNYGYT
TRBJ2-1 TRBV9 ASSPRTSGSINEQF
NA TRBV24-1 ATSGDQRYNEQF
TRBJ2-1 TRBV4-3 AGGDRGRSGASSYNEQF
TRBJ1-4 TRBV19 ASSIGVATNEKLF
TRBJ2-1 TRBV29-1 SVETSKITNEQF
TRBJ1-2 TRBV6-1 ASREFNGLNYGYT
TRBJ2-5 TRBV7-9 ASRTLVQETQY
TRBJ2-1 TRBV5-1 ASSRDRDFSYNEQF
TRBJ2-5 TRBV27 ASQRGRGQIGETQY
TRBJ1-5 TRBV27 ASSLRPRAGNQPQH
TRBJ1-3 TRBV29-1 SVQELSGNTIY
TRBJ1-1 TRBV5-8 ASSVVFEAF
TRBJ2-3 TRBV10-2 ASTRGPTDTQY
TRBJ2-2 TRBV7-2 ASSPTSGGAGGELF
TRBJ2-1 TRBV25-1 ASSELASDYNEQF
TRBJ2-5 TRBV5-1 ASSLKEETQY
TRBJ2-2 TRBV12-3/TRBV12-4 ASSSSDTGELF
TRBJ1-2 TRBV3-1 ASSQAVYGYT
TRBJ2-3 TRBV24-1 ATSDSGWDTQY
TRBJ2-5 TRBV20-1 SAPLLARQETQY
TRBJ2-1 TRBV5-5 ASSLDWLRDRRMDEQF
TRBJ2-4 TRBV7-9 ASSSPTVAKNIQY
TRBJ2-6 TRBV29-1 SAQGVSGANVLT
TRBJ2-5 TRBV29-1 SFRTGIGTQY
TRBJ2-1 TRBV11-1 ASSPTRVTGADNEQF